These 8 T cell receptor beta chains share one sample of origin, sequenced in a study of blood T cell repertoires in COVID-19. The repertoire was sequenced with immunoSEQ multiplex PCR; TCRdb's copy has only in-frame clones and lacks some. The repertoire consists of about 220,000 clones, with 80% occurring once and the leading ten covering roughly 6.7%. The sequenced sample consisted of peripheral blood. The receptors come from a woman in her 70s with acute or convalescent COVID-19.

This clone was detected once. The CDR3 sequence is CSGVGDYGYTF. CDR3 DNA sequence: TGCAGTGGGGTGGGCGACTATGGCTACACCTTC. The V gene is TRBV20-1, the J gene TRBJ1-2; D gene unclear. The CDR3 is made up of 11 amino acids. The germline gives CDR1 DFQATT, CDR2 SNEGSKA (reference sequence). Trimming left V 7 bases short and J 3 bases short, with 9 bases between.

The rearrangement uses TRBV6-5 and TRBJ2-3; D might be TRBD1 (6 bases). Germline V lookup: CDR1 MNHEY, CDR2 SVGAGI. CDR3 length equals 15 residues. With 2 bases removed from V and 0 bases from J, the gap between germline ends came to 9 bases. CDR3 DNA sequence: TGTGCCAGCAGTTACCAGGACAGTAGCACAGATACGCAGTATTTT. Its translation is CASSYQDSSTDTQYF.

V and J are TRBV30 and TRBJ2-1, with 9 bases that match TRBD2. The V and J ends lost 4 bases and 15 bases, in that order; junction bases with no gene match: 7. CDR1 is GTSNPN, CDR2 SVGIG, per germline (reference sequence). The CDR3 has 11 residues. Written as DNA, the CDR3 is TGTGCCTGGACTAGCGGGGATACGCGGTTCTTC. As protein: CAWTSGDTRFF.

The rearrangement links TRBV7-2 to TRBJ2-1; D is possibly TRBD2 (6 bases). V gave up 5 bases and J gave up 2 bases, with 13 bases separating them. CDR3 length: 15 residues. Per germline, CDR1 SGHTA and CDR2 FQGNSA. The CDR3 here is CASSPQAGPYNEQFF. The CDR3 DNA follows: TGTGCCAGCAGCCCCCAGGCGGGACCCTACAATGAGCAGTTCTTC.

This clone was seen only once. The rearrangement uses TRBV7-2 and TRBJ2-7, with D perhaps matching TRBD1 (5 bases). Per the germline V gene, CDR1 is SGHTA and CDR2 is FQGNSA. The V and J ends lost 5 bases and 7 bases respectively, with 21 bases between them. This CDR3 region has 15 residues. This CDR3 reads CASSPKGKAGWEQYV. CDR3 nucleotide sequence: TGTGCCAGCAGCCCAAAAGGGAAGGCAGGGTGGGAGCAGTACGTC.

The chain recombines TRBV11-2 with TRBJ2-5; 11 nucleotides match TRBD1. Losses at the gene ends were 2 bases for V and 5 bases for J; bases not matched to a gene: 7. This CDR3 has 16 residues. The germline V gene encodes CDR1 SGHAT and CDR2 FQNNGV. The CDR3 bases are TGTGCCAGCAGCTTAATAGGACAGGGGGCTGTGGAGACCCAGTACTTC. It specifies CASSLIGQGAVETQYF.

In nucleotides, the CDR3 is TGTGCCAGCAGCTTACAGGGGCACGACGAGCAGTACGTC. This encodes CASSLQGHDEQYV. This chain joins TRBV5-4 and TRBJ2-7, with 7 bases matching TRBD1. Germline CDR1 and CDR2: SGHNT and YYREEE (reference sequence). CDR3 length: 13 amino acids. V was pared by 2 bases and J by 5 bases, with 4 bases of the junction left unmatched.

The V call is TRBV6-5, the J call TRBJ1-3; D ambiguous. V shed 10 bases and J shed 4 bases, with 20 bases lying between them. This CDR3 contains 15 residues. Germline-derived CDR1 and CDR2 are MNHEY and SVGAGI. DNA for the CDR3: TGTGCCACTCAAGAATCGTTTTCCAGGGGAAACACCATATATTTT. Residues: CATQESFSRGNTIYF.